Presented here are 29 T cell receptor beta chains from one specimen sequenced in a study of regulatory T cells in long-lasting Graves disease. Described time point: newly diagnosed GD, antithyroid drugs for less than 3 months. Researchers made the TCR library from RNA that was extracted from PBMCs. Sequencing libraries for TCR beta were prepared with iRepertoire HTBI primers and Arm-PCR of CDR3 regions. TCRdb reprocessed the multiplex PCR reads via MiXCR and lists one record per CDR3 protein. Found here are a few hundred thousand distinct CDR3 sequences, 16% of them singletons; the top ten hold 30%. The sample was also linked to a second study, of T cells in Graves' hyperthyroidism and ophthalmopathy.

Sequencing was performed on peripheral blood mononuclear cells (PBMCs), taken at new diagnosis, from a patient treated with antithyroid drugs. The receptors were gathered from a man aged 35-49 years with Graves disease.

The rearrangement joins TRBV11-2 to TRBJ1-2; D is unresolved. The CDR3 runs to 16 residues. Germline lookup yields CDR1 SGHAT and CDR2 FQNNGV. V shed 0 bases and J shed 4 bases, with 15 bases lying between them. The CDR3 DNA sequence: TGTGCCAGCAGCTTAGAGGGTCACAGAGGCTCCTATGGCTACACCTTC. Translating gives CASSLEGHRGSYGYTF.

Many counts were recorded for this clonotype. The V and J genes are TRBV6-1 and TRBJ2-6, with 9 bases that match TRBD1. The CDR3 contains 15 residues. The germline gives CDR1 MNHNS, CDR2 SASEGT. Losses at the gene ends were 10 bases for V and 1 base for J; bases not matched to a gene: 5. CDR3 in amino acids: CAIRDRASGANVLTF. In DNA, the CDR3 is TGTGCCATACGGGACAGGGCTTCTGGGGCCAACGTCCTGACTTTC.

A single count supports this clonotype. V and J are TRBV30 and TRBJ1-4; 8 positions match TRBD1. Per germline, CDR1 GTSNPN and CDR2 SVGIG (reference sequence). This CDR3 is built from 13 residues. Trimming at V came to 2 bases and at J to 7 bases, leaving 3 bases not matched to a gene. CDR3 amino acids: CAWSSGQGEKLFF. CDR3 coding DNA: TGTGCCTGGAGTTCCGGACAGGGTGAAAAACTGTTTTTT.

Details on this clonotype: Given a much more abundant clone one base away, this may be a read error. The genes are TRBV30 and TRBJ2-2; D not resolved. The CDR3 runs to 13 residues. Trimming removed 4 bases at V and 4 bases at J, with 10 bases between. The V gene's germline CDR1 is GTSNPN and CDR2 SVGIG (reference sequence). The CDR3 loop is CAWTRPSTGELFF. The CDR3 nucleotides read TGTGCCTGGACTCGCCCGAGCACCGGGGAGCTGTTTTTT.

This clonotype was seen ten or more times. This rearrangement joins TRBV6-1 to TRBJ1-5; a possible D gene is TRBD1 (5 bases). CDR3 size: 14 residues. Germline V gene data show CDR1 as MNHNS and CDR2 as SASEGT. Deletions cut 11 bases from V and 0 bases from J, with 14 bases between. CDR3 residues: CAARKTGSNQPQHF. The CDR3 DNA reads as TGTGCCGCAAGGAAAACAGGTAGCAATCAGCCCCAGCATTTT.

This clonotype turned up a few times. The V call is TRBV4-2, the J call TRBJ2-2; 10 nucleotides align to TRBD2. Germline lookup yields CDR1 LGHNA and CDR2 YNFKEQ. This CDR3 region has 16 residues. V lost 3 bases to trimming and J lost 7 bases; unmatched junction nucleotides: 8. CDR3 sequence reads: CASSQSAGGPLGELFF. CDR3 DNA: TGTGCCAGCAGCCAGTCAGCGGGGGGGCCTCTCGGGGAGCTGTTTTTT.

The chain is built from TRBV27 and TRBJ1-5, with D possibly being TRBD1 (5 bases). Germline V lookup: CDR1 MNHEY, CDR2 SMNVEV (reference sequence). V gave up 2 bases and J gave up 5 bases, with 16 bases separating them. The CDR3 sequence is 16 residues long. The CDR3 loop reads CASSLRGRAYDQPQHF. The DNA of the CDR3 is TGTGCCAGCAGTTTAAGGGGCAGGGCGTATGATCAGCCCCAGCATTTT.

In its sample, this clonotype was seen many times. The J gene is TRBJ2-1, the V gene TRBV11-2; D is uncertain. This CDR3 is 13 amino acids long. The V gene lost 5 bases and the J gene lost 7 bases, with 12 bases spanning the gap. From germline, CDR1 is SGHAT and CDR2 FQNNGV. DNA for the CDR3: TGTGCCAGCAGCCCTTGGACCGGGAATGAGCAGTTCTTC. Translating it yields CASSPWTGNEQFF.

This clonotype appeared many times. The junction departs from germline at one end; a sequencing error may be responsible. CDR3 coding DNA: TGTGCCTGGAGTGTAGGATTCAGGATCCATTTT. Residues: CAWSVGFRIHF. The V gene is TRBV30, the J gene TRBJ1-1; no firm D call. Germline CDR1 reads GTSNPN; CDR2 reads SVGIG (reference sequence). The CDR3 is made up of 11 amino acids.

This clonotype came up many times. The chain carries TRBV20-1 and TRBJ2-5, with TRBD2 matching 10 bases. The CDR3 sequence is 15 residues long. After removal of 3 bases from V and 4 bases from J, the junction contained 8 bases not matched to a gene. Per germline, CDR1 DFQATT and CDR2 SNEGSKA (reference sequence). The CDR3 loop reads CSASLPSGGRETQYF. DNA of the CDR3: TGCAGTGCTAGTCTACCTAGCGGGGGCCGAGAGACCCAGTACTTC.

Comments on this clonotype: This may stem from a read error, because a much larger clone lies one nucleotide away. The conserved phenylalanine or tryptophan is not found at the CDR3 terminus, so this likely reflects a read error. The V call is TRBV28, the J call TRBJ2-3, with 12 bases fitting TRBD1. The trim removed 1 base at V and 4 bases at J, leaving 3 bases unmatched. This CDR3 contains 16 residues. Germline V lookup: CDR1 MDHEN, CDR2 SYDVKM. CDR3 in DNA: TGTGCCAGCAGTTTATCGAGGGACAGGGGGCCAGATACGCAGTATCTT. This sequence encodes CASSLSRDRGPDTQYL.

This clonotype was recorded many times. The gene calls are TRBV6-9 and TRBJ2-1; D could derive from TRBD1 or TRBD2 (5 bases each). Per the germline V gene, CDR1 is MNHGY and CDR2 is SVAAGI. V was trimmed by 4 bases and J by 6 bases, leaving 22 bases between them. The CDR3 has 17 amino acids. CDR3 sequence (DNA): TGTGCCAGCAGTTCTAGCCGTCGGGGCCCTTCCGTCAATGAGCAGTTCTTC. Amino acid sequence: CASSSSRRGPSVNEQFF.

CDR3 nucleotides: TGTGCCAGCAGCAGACAGGTACCCTGGGAGCAGTTCTTC. This codes for CASSRQVPWEQFF. This sequence joins TRBV14 and TRBJ2-1; TRBD1 is a possible D gene (6 bases). The CDR3 contains 13 residues. Germline assignment: CDR1 SGHDN and CDR2 FVKESK. With 5 bases removed from V and 10 bases from J, the gap between germline ends came to 15 bases. Full variable domain (remainder filled in from reference TRBV14 and TRBJ2-1): EAGVTQFPSHSVIEKGQTVTLRCDPISGHDNLYWYRRVMGKEIKFLLHFVKESKQDESGMPNNRFLAERTGGTYSTLKVQPAELEDSGVYFCASSRQVPWEQFFGPGTRLTVL.

This clonotype showed up many times. The chain employs TRBV7-2 and TRBJ2-7; 10 bases line up with TRBD1. This CDR3 spans 14 amino acids. Germline V gives CDR1 SGHTA, CDR2 FQGNSA. With 5 bases clipped from V and 7 bases from J, the junction kept 8 bases outside the gene matches. The CDR3 sequence: CASSVTGGYGEQYF. In nucleotides, the CDR3 is TGTGCCAGCAGCGTGACAGGGGGCTATGGGGAGCAGTACTTC.

This clonotype was detected ten times or more. The V and J genes are TRBV30 and TRBJ1-1; the D is unclear. The germline V gene encodes CDR1 GTSNPN and CDR2 SVGIG (reference sequence). V dropped 0 bases and J dropped 1 base, with 15 bases sitting between them. The length of the CDR3 is 16 residues. CDR3 DNA: TGTGCCTGGAGTGTACCGAAGCCAACCCAGAACACTGAAGCTTTCTTT. This translates into CAWSVPKPTQNTEAFF.

This clonotype has a handful of counts. V usage is TRBV4-2 and J usage is TRBJ2-1; D may be TRBD2 (8 bases). Germline V gene lookup returns CDR1 LGHNA and CDR2 YNFKEQ. V was cut by 0 bases and J by 13 bases, with 25 bases left in between. The CDR3 loop spans 17 amino acids. The CDR3 reads CASSQELTGTRQETQFF. CDR3 sequence (DNA): TGTGCCAGCAGCCAAGAATTGACAGGGACTAGGCAAGAGACCCAGTTCTTC.

This clonotype was seen a few times. The chain combines TRBV6-1 with TRBJ2-6, with D possibly being TRBD1 (5 bases). The CDR3 runs 15 residues. The V end was cut by 6 bases, the J end by 0 bases, with 9 bases between. CDR1 MNHNS and CDR2 SASEGT come from the germline V gene. The CDR3 loop is CASRQQVSGANVLTF. In DNA, the CDR3 is TGTGCCAGCAGGCAACAGGTCTCTGGGGCCAACGTCCTGACTTTC.

This clonotype was detected ten times or more. The chain combines TRBV19 with TRBJ2-3; 8 bases fit TRBD2. In germline, CDR1 is LNHDA, CDR2 SQIVND (reference sequence). V gave up 5 bases and J gave up 2 bases; unmatched junction bases: 6. The CDR3 has 15 amino acids. The CDR3 reads CASSSQRGLTDTQYF. The CDR3 DNA sequence: TGTGCCAGTAGTTCCCAGCGGGGGCTCACAGATACGCAGTATTTT.

The chain links TRBV6-1 to TRBJ1-3; no clear D gene. The ends were cut back, 7 bases at V and 0 bases at J, with 10 bases in the middle. The CDR3 runs 14 residues. Germline values: CDR1 MNHNS, CDR2 SASEGT. The CDR3 here is CASTTPSSGNTIYF. CDR3 bases: TGTGCCAGCACCACCCCCAGCTCTGGAAACACCATATATTTT.

The chain carries TRBV27 and TRBJ1-1; D ambiguous. Trimming cost V 6 bases and J 0 bases, with 8 bases left between them. There are 13 residues in the CDR3. Germline loops: CDR1 MNHEY, CDR2 SMNVEV (reference sequence). CDR3 residues: CASSIALNTEAFF. The CDR3 DNA is TGTGCCAGCAGCATAGCACTGAACACTGAAGCTTTCTTT.

The chain has TRBV10-3 and TRBJ1-4, with 7 bases lining up with TRBD1. V dropped 3 bases and J dropped 2; count of bases not matched to a gene: 3. Germline-derived CDR1 and CDR2 are ENHRY and SYGVKD. The CDR3 extends over 15 amino acids. CDR3 amino acids: CAISEGRGTNEKLFF. The CDR3 coding sequence is TGTGCCATCAGTGAAGGCAGGGGGACTAATGAAAAACTGTTTTTT.

This clonotype was seen repeatedly, ten times or more. CDR3 in DNA: TGTGCCAGCAGGCCCGGCGAGTTCGGGGAGCTGTTTTTT. Translating it yields CASRPGEFGELFF. V usage is TRBV12-3 or TRBV12-4 and J usage is TRBJ2-2; no clear D gene. This CDR3 spans 13 amino acids. Trimming cost V 6 bases and J 7 bases, with 12 bases left between them.

This clonotype was seen ten or more times. This rearrangement joins TRBV7-9 to TRBJ2-7, with a tentative D call TRBD2 (6 bases). V dropped 8 bases and J dropped 0 bases, with 11 bases sitting between them. The CDR3 covers 13 residues. Per germline, CDR1 SEHNR and CDR2 FQNEAQ (reference sequence). In DNA, the CDR3 is TGTGCCAGCCGAACGGGGGTCTCCTACGAGCAGTACTTC. Its protein product is CASRTGVSYEQYF.

Comment on this clonotype: Mismatch with germline at one junction end may stem from a read error. CDR3 bases: TGTGCCGGCAGAAGAACGGCGAGCAATGAAAAACTGTTTTTT. Encoded protein: CAGRRTASNEKLFF. The gene calls are TRBV6-1 and TRBJ1-4; D remains ambiguous. Germline V gives CDR1 MNHNS, CDR2 SASEGT. This CDR3 comprises 14 residues.

This chain uses TRBV5-1 with TRBJ1-2; no reliable D call. Germline CDR1 is SGHRS and CDR2 is YFSETQ. The CDR3 loop spans 16 amino acids. Trimming took 0 bases from V and 4 from J, leaving 16 bases between them. CDR3 amino acids: CASSLGPPPGAYGYTF. The CDR3 DNA sequence: TGCGCCAGCAGCTTGGGACCGCCCCCAGGAGCCTATGGCTACACCTTC.

This clonotype was seen repeatedly, ten times or more. This chain links TRBV7-3 with TRBJ2-5, with a weak D call TRBD2 (6 bases). Germline CDR1 and CDR2: SGHTA and FQGTGA. The CDR3 consists of 14 residues. Trimming pared 5 bases from V and 5 bases from J, leaving 15 bases between. Here the CDR3 reads CASSRGGTGETQYF. CDR3 DNA sequence: TGTGCCAGCAGCCGCGGCGGGACCGGGGAGACCCAGTACTTC.

This clonotype was detected many times. The CDR3 reads CASSPSPLRGRPKNTEAFF. CDR3 bases: TGCGCCAGCAGCCCATCCCCGCTGAGGGGTCGGCCTAAGAACACTGAAGCTTTCTTT. V is TRBV4-1 and J is TRBJ1-1; a weak D match, TRBD1 (5 bases). CDR1 MGHRA and CDR2 YSYEKL come from the germline V gene. The germline V and J ends were trimmed by 4 bases and 1 base, with 25 bases remaining between them. The CDR3 contains 19 residues.

This clonotype was found a few times. A clone one base away is much larger, so this may be a read error. The V call is TRBV9, the J call TRBJ2-5, with 12 bases matching TRBD2. The CDR3 is 19 amino acids. Germline values: CDR1 SGDLS, CDR2 YYNGEE. CDR3 residues: CASSVGGSSGGGYHETQYF. Here the CDR3 DNA reads TGTGCCAGCAGCGTAGGCGGCTCTAGCGGGGGGGGGTACCATGAGACCCAGTACTTC.

This clonotype was detected ten times or more. V is TRBV10-2 and J is TRBJ2-5; tentatively, D is TRBD1 (6 bases). Deletions cut 8 bases from V and 4 bases from J, with 14 bases between. CDR3 length: 13 residues. The germline V gene encodes CDR1 WSHSY and CDR2 SAAADI. CDR3 amino acids: CASLETGTETQYF. DNA for the CDR3: TGCGCCAGCCTAGAGACAGGAACAGAGACCCAGTACTTC.